This T cell receptor (beta chain) appears in the sequencing data of a study of blood T cells in healthy people across ages. Combining a sample-barcoded 5' primer with a J-beta primer mix, a second PCR ran for roughly 7 to 12 cycles. Each CDR3 protein gets one entry after TCRdb re-called the 5' RACE reads with MiXCR. The data hold 1,500,000 or so distinct CDR3 sequences, with 59% observed a single time. CDR3 length equals 15 residues. Trimming pared 8 bases from V and 0 bases from J, leaving 16 bases between. CDR1 MGHDK and CDR2 SYGVNS come from the germline V gene. Sequenced: blood. The TCR sequence derives from a man aged 18-30 years in good health. V is TRBV25-1 and J is TRBJ1-1; D unresolved. The CDR3: CASGDFGKVNTEAFF. In nucleotides, the CDR3 is TGTGCCAGCGGAGATTTCGGCAAAGTGAACACTGAAGCTTTCTTT.